One and the same sample provided the 20 T cell receptor beta chains below, sequenced in a study of shared clonotypes between healthy human individuals. TCRdb's copy holds only in-frame clones and misses some; the assay was immunoSEQ multiplex PCR. The sample includes 2 million to 2.5 million clones, approximately 94% seen only once; the top ten take approximately 0.13%. Material: naive CD4+ T cells sorted from blood. As to subset: CD45RA+ positively selected. The receptors here all came from a man between 18 and 35 years old in good health.

CDR3 nucleotide sequence: TGTGCCAGCAGCCGAGTAAGGGATCAGCCCCAGCATTTT. It translates to CASSRVRDQPQHF. This rearrangement joins TRBV6-1 to TRBJ1-5; D not certain. V lost 6 bases and J 5 bases, leaving 11 bases between the germline ends. The germline V gene has CDR1 MNHNS and CDR2 SASEGT. CDR3 length: 13 residues.

This clone was seen only once. The chain has TRBV9 and TRBJ1-4, with D tentatively TRBD1 (5 bases). This CDR3 contains 15 residues. Germline-derived CDR1 and CDR2 are SGDLS and YYNGEE. V lost 0 bases, J lost 1 base, and 7 bases lay in between. The CDR3 here is CASSVDGGTNEKLFF. The CDR3 DNA reads as TGTGCCAGCAGCGTAGACGGGGGAACTAATGAAAAACTGTTTTTT.

V and J are TRBV9 and TRBJ2-7; D remains ambiguous. The V end lost 0 bases, the J end lost 1 base, and 11 bases lay between the germline ends. The CDR3 has 15 amino acids. Germline CDR1 is SGDLS and CDR2 is YYNGEE. The CDR3 nucleotides read TGTGCCAGCAGCGTAGATCCCGCATTTTCCTACGAGCAGTACTTC. Its translation is CASSVDPAFSYEQYF.

This clone was seen only a few times. The J gene is TRBJ2-7, the V gene TRBV6-6; D unclear. The CDR3 extends over 13 amino acids. The ends were cut back, 8 bases at V and 6 bases at J, with 17 bases in the middle. Germline CDR1 reads MNHNY; CDR2 reads SVGAGI (reference sequence). The CDR3 protein is CASFGPSSGEQYF. In nucleotides, the CDR3 is TGTGCCAGCTTCGGTCCCTCCTCAGGCGAGCAGTACTTC.

The J gene is TRBJ1-1, the V gene TRBV5-6, with D perhaps matching TRBD1 (6 bases). Germline CDR1 SGHDT, CDR2 YYEEEE. The CDR3 consists of 15 residues. The germline V and J ends were trimmed by 0 bases and 4 bases, with 13 bases remaining between them. The DNA for the CDR3 is TGTGCCAGCAGCTTGGCCCCAGGGGCGAGCACTGAAGCTTTCTTT. Encoded protein: CASSLAPGASTEAFF.

The chain employs TRBV19 and TRBJ2-1; D remains unclear. V lost 5 bases and J 14 bases, leaving 19 bases between the germline ends. This CDR3 contains 13 residues. The germline V gene has CDR1 LNHDA and CDR2 SQIVND (reference sequence). The chain's CDR3 is CASSPDPYYEEFF. CDR3 nucleotides: TGTGCCAGTAGTCCGGACCCGTACTACGAGGAGTTCTTC.

The chain links TRBV2 to TRBJ1-2; no firm D call. From germline, CDR1 is SNHLY and CDR2 FYNNEI. This CDR3 is built from 15 residues. V was clipped by 2 bases and J by 5 bases, with 15 bases between them. CDR3 in DNA: TGTGCCAGCAGTGAAAAGGGCTCCTGGGAATATGGCTACACCTTC. Encoded protein: CASSEKGSWEYGYTF.

This clone was seen a single time. At the DNA level, this CDR3 is encoded by other sequences in the same sample as well. The chain is built from TRBV6-1 and TRBJ2-3, with a weak D call TRBD1 (6 bases). V was cut by 4 bases and J by 6 bases, with 11 bases left in between. The CDR3 runs 13 residues. Germline CDR1 and CDR2: MNHNS and SASEGT. CDR3 DNA sequence: TGTGCCAGCAGTGCGCAGGGGACGGATACGCAGTATTTT. This gives the protein CASSAQGTDTQYF.

This clone was seen a few times. Other nucleotide sequences in the sample specify the same CDR3. This chain links TRBV5-1 with TRBJ2-6; a possible D gene is TRBD1 (5 bases). CDR1 SGHRS and CDR2 YFSETQ come from the germline V gene. The CDR3 extends over 15 amino acids. The V gene lost 0 bases and the J gene lost 2 bases, with 6 bases spanning the gap. CDR3 loop: CASSLEGAGANVLTF. CDR3 nucleotide sequence: TGCGCCAGCAGCTTGGAAGGGGCTGGGGCCAACGTCCTGACTTTC.

Notes on this clone: An end of the junction differs from the germline gene, which may be a read error. The chain joins TRBV28 to TRBJ1-5; possibly TRBD1 for D (6 bases). Germline V gene data show CDR1 as MDHEN and CDR2 as SYDVKM. CDR3 length equals 14 residues. CDR3 DNA: TGTGCCAGCATTTTAGCAGGGGTGAATCAGCCCCAGCATTTT. It yields the protein CASILAGVNQPQHF.

The V gene is TRBV2, the J gene TRBJ2-3; D is perhaps TRBD1 (5 bases). Deletions cut 1 base from V and 0 bases from J, with 14 bases between. CDR1 and CDR2 (germline): SNHLY, FYNNEI. The CDR3 totals 17 residues. The CDR3 nucleotides read TGTGCCAGCAGTGAAGTGGGCTGGACACCGAGCACAGATACGCAGTATTTT. As protein: CASSEVGWTPSTDTQYF.

The chain uses TRBV11-2 and TRBJ1-3, with D possibly matching TRBD1 (5 bases). This CDR3 has 14 amino acids. The V end lost 5 bases, the J end lost 9 bases, and 17 bases lay between the germline ends. The germline gives CDR1 SGHAT, CDR2 FQNNGV. The CDR3 reads CASSPRYGAVTIYF. In DNA, the CDR3 is TGTGCCAGCAGCCCGAGATATGGGGCTGTCACCATATATTTT. The full variable domain, with the rest looked up from reference TRBV11-2 and TRBJ1-3, is EAGVAQSPRYKIIEKRQSVAFWCNPISGHATLYWYQQILGQGPKLLIQFQNNGVVDDSQLPKDRFSAERLKGVDSTLKIQPAKLEDSAVYLCASSPRYGAVTIYFGEGSWLTVV.

The chain combines TRBV7-2 with TRBJ2-2; 7 bases are shared with TRBD1. V dropped 6 bases and J dropped 9; count of bases not matched to a gene: 10. Germline assignment: CDR1 SGHTA and CDR2 FQGNSA. The CDR3 runs to 14 residues. The CDR3 here is CASRRTGALRELFF. For the CDR3, the DNA is TGTGCCAGCAGAAGAACAGGGGCTTTGAGGGAGCTGTTTTTT.

The V and J genes are TRBV11-2 and TRBJ2-4, with D possibly being TRBD1 or TRBD2 (5 bases each). Germline V lookup: CDR1 SGHAT, CDR2 FQNNGV. Between the trimmed V and J ends, which lost 6 bases and 8 bases, there was a span of 14 bases. The CDR3 extends over 13 amino acids. The CDR3 region is CASSSGAADIQYF. The CDR3 coding sequence is TGTGCCAGCAGTTCCGGGGCAGCAGACATTCAGTACTTC.

This clone was detected once. The chain couples TRBV7-3 to TRBJ2-5, with no clear D. The CDR3 loop spans 15 amino acids. Germline CDR1 reads SGHTA; CDR2 reads FQGTGA. V lost 5 bases and J lost 5, with 18 bases in between. Here the CDR3 DNA reads TGTGCCAGCAGCCTTACTGGGCGCCAAGGGGAGACCCAGTACTTC. It codes for CASSLTGRQGETQYF. Full variable domain (outside the CDR3, taken from reference TRBV7-3 and TRBJ2-5): GAGVSQTPSNKVTEKGKYVELRCDPISGHTALYWYRQSLGQGPEFLIYFQGTGAADDSGLPNDRFFAVRPEGSVSTLKIQRTERGDSAVYLCASSLTGRQGETQYFGPGTRLLVL.

The chain recombines TRBV28 with TRBJ2-5; 8 positions agree with TRBD2. The germline gives CDR1 MDHEN, CDR2 SYDVKM. With 3 bases clipped from V and 1 base from J, the junction kept 10 bases outside the gene matches. This CDR3 comprises 17 residues. CDR3 DNA sequence: TGTGCCAGCAGTTTGGAGGGGCGGGGGGCCCTCCAAGAGACCCAGTACTTC. It codes for CASSLEGRGALQETQYF.

With respect to this clone: Other DNA variants within this sample encode the same CDR3. The chain links TRBV5-1 to TRBJ2-1; D may correspond to TRBD1 or TRBD2 (6 bases each). In germline, CDR1 is SGHRS, CDR2 YFSETQ. The CDR3 has 13 amino acids. The V end lost 0 bases, the J end lost 8 bases, and 9 bases lay between the germline ends. In nucleotides, the CDR3 is TGCGCCAGCAGCTTGGAGGGGGGCTATGAGCAGTTCTTC. Protein sequence: CASSLEGGYEQFF.

The J gene is TRBJ2-7, the V gene TRBV9; D is possibly TRBD1 or TRBD2 (5 bases each). The length of the CDR3 is 15 residues. CDR1 SGDLS and CDR2 YYNGEE come from the germline V gene. Between the trimmed V and J ends, which lost 4 bases and 1 base, there was a span of 15 bases. The CDR3 loop is CASSPSTGPSYEQYF. The CDR3 region has the DNA TGTGCCAGCAGCCCATCGACGGGGCCTTCCTACGAGCAGTACTTC.

The V and J genes are TRBV2 and TRBJ2-3, with D perhaps TRBD1 (6 bases). V lost 6 bases and J lost 4, with 14 bases in between. The germline gives CDR1 SNHLY, CDR2 FYNNEI. CDR3 length: 14 amino acids. The CDR3 here is CASSRGGGADTQYF. The DNA of the CDR3 is TGTGCCAGCAGCCGGGGTGGGGGCGCAGATACGCAGTATTTT.

The rearrangement joins TRBV27 to TRBJ2-7; the D gene is possibly TRBD1 (5 bases). V was pared by 3 bases and J by 6 bases, with 15 bases between. CDR1 is MNHEY and CDR2 is SMNVEV in the germline V gene (reference sequence). The CDR3 is made up of 14 amino acids. The DNA for the CDR3 is TGTGCCAGCAGTTTCGGTACCAGGGTGGGCGAGCAGTACTTC. Amino acids: CASSFGTRVGEQYF.